This record covers a single T cell receptor (beta chain). Its antigen is still unknown. No much larger clone exists at a distance of one base, and base qualities are not known. The data were obtained in a study of T cell changes during pregnancy in multiple sclerosis (dated by TCRdb to between 2018 and 2020). For the wider study: The study looked at changes in the T cell repertoire across pregnancy in women with multiple sclerosis.

V is cut by 5 bases and J by 6 bases, and the space between the germline ends is 15 bases. The CDR3 contains 14 residues, cysteine and phenylalanine counted. Only the CDR3 DNA is retained, 42 bases long and in frame from the first base. CDR1 and CDR2 are read off the germline V gene as SGHTA and FQGTGA. Library preparation was by the immunoSEQ multiplex PCR assay. In its TCRdb copy, this immuneACCESS table keeps in-frame sequences only and misses some clones. Where compared with another copy, unresolved V genes explain less than half of these, and the others have no known cause. Recorded for this sample are around 42,000 clones; roughly nine tenths of them occurred a single time. Of the sample, less than 0.75% is held by the ten largest clones.

The receptor was isolated from a female donor with multiple sclerosis, enrolled in a pregnancy study. The sequenced sample was CD4+ T cells from peripheral blood mononuclear cells, obtained before pregnancy. The chain is made from TRBV7-3 and TRBJ2-3; TRBD2 is a weak D gene call, 6 bases matching. The DNA reads as follows: TGTGCCAGCAGCCAACCGGGGGATGGGGATACGCAGTATTTT. It is translated as CASSQPGDGDTQYF.